A single sample is the source of the 20 T cell receptor beta chains below, sequenced in a study of CD4 T cells in relation to SARS-CoV-2 and coronaviruses (dated by TCRdb to the early 2020s). Libraries were prepared through the immunoSEQ multiplex PCR assay. Entries here come from immuneACCESS through TCRdb and include only in-frame sequences with V and J called. Some clones fail to appear in such tables; in the studies checked, an unresolved V gene covers under half of the shortfall, and the cause of the remainder is unknown. This sample holds around 65,000 clones; around 86% were observed only once. More than 1.5% of the sample is taken by the ten largest. CD4+ T cells from unexposed donors were collected before the COVID-19 pandemic (2011-2018). Material: memory CD4+ T cells from PBMCs. The label giving this sample's cell subset or site can be read as: memory (non-naive) CD4+ T cells. Source of these receptors: a human donor in good health.

J is TRBJ1-2 and V is TRBV6-7; D ambiguous. TRBV6-7 is an open reading frame, and its role is uncertain. This CDR3 contains 14 residues. V was cut by 0 bases and J by 0 bases, with 5 bases left in between. The CDR3 nucleotides read TGTGCCAGCAGTTACTCGAGAACTAACTATGGCTACACCTTC. It yields the protein CASSYSRTNYGYTF.

This clone is deemed medium-sized (0.01 to 0.1%). This rearrangement joins TRBV4-1 to TRBJ2-3; 8 nucleotides match TRBD2. The CDR3 consists of 18 residues. After removal of 4 bases from V and 2 bases from J, the junction contained 14 bases not matched to a gene. Germline V gene data show CDR1 as MGHRA and CDR2 as YSYEKL. CDR3 sequence: CASSPGPSFSGNTDTQYF. The DNA for the CDR3 is TGCGCCAGCAGCCCCGGACCTTCTTTTAGCGGGAACACAGATACGCAGTATTTT.

V gene TRBV6-1 combines with J gene TRBJ2-1; perhaps TRBD2 as D (5 bases). This CDR3 contains 16 residues. Trimming removed 4 bases at V and 2 bases at J, with 15 bases between. Germline CDR1 is MNHNS and CDR2 is SASEGT. The CDR3 protein is CASSGTVASTYNEQFF. The CDR3 DNA sequence: TGTGCCAGCAGTGGAACGGTAGCGTCGACCTACAATGAGCAGTTCTTC.

V usage is TRBV24-1 and J usage is TRBJ2-3; 7 nucleotides line up with TRBD1. CDR3 length equals 14 residues. The germline gives CDR1 KGHDR, CDR2 SFDVKD. The trim removed 4 bases at V and 8 bases at J, leaving 8 bases unmatched. CDR3 in amino acids: CATSEITGVGTQYF. The CDR3 coding sequence is TGTGCCACCAGTGAGATAACAGGGGTCGGTACGCAGTATTTT.

The V gene is TRBV7-2, the J gene TRBJ2-1; possible D gene TRBD2, 5 bases. The CDR3 totals 17 residues. The V gene lost 5 bases and the J gene lost 3 bases, with 20 bases spanning the gap. CDR1 and CDR2 (germline): SGHTA, FQGNSA. CDR3 region: CASSPRVVGQIYNEQFF. In nucleotides, the CDR3 is TGTGCCAGCAGCCCGAGGGTTGTGGGTCAGATCTACAATGAGCAGTTCTTC.

This clone was seen a few times. J is TRBJ1-2 and V is TRBV30; weak D call: TRBD1 (6 bases). V was clipped by 0 bases and J by 7 bases, with 9 bases between them. The length of the CDR3 is 12 residues. Germline-derived CDR1 and CDR2 are GTSNPN and SVGIG (reference sequence). The chain's CDR3 is CAWSVSGAGYTF. As DNA, the CDR3 is TGTGCCTGGAGTGTATCAGGGGCTGGCTACACCTTC.

The CDR3, as DNA: TGTGCCAGCAGCCCCCCAGAGGACAGGGACTATGGCTACACCTTC. Translating gives CASSPPEDRDYGYTF. This chain joins TRBV9 and TRBJ1-2; TRBD1 agrees at 8 bases. CDR1 is SGDLS and CDR2 is YYNGEE in the germline V gene. This CDR3 is built from 15 residues. The V gene end was trimmed by 4 bases and the J gene end by 3 bases; junction bases not matched to a gene: 8. Together with reference TRBV9 and TRBJ1-2, the CDR3 gives the full variable domain: DSGVTQTPKHLITATGQRVTLRCSPRSGDLSVYWYQQSLDQGLQFLIQYYNGEERAKGNILERFSAQQFPDLHSELNLSSLELGDSALYFCASSPPEDRDYGYTFGSGTRLTVV.

The chain recombines TRBV3-1 (or the pseudogene TRBV3-2) with TRBJ2-5; no firm D call. CDR3 length: 15 amino acids. From germline, CDR1 is LGHDT and CDR2 YNNKEL (reference sequence). Trimming took off 3 bases at V and 4 bases at J, with 15 bases between the two ends. As DNA, the CDR3 is TGTGCCAGCAGCCAGGGTCAGCGAGGCCCAGAGACCCAGTACTTC. It codes for CASSQGQRGPETQYF.

The chain has TRBV3-1 (or the pseudogene TRBV3-2) and TRBJ1-6; 8 bases map to TRBD1. CDR3 length: 17 amino acids. Trimming removed 1 base from V and 7 bases from J; junction bases left unmatched: 9. CDR1 LGHDT and CDR2 YNNKEL come from the germline V gene (reference sequence). The DNA of the CDR3 is TGTGCCAGCAGCCAAGGACAGGGGATGGGGGGGAATTCACCCCTCCACTTT. It is translated as CASSQGQGMGGNSPLHF.

The rearrangement links TRBV28 to TRBJ1-4; 8 positions agree with TRBD1. The germline CDR1 and CDR2 sequences are MDHEN and SYDVKM. V lost 6 bases, J lost 7 bases, and 13 bases stayed unmatched. CDR3 length: 16 amino acids. CDR3 coding DNA: TGTGCCAGCAGGCCGGGGCAGGGGGCGCAAAGTGAAAAACTGTTTTTT. Protein: CASRPGQGAQSEKLFF.

This rearrangement joins TRBV7-2 to TRBJ2-6; D tentatively fits TRBD1 or TRBD2 (6 bases each). V was pared by 7 bases and J by 1 base, with 11 bases between. This CDR3 contains 15 residues. CDR1 and CDR2 (germline): SGHTA, FQGNSA. The CDR3, as DNA: TGTGCCAGCACCCGGGGGCCATCTGGGGCCAACGTCCTGACTTTC. Translation gives CASTRGPSGANVLTF.

The rearrangement uses TRBV5-1 and TRBJ1-2; D is uncertain. This CDR3 comprises 13 residues. Germline CDR1 is SGHRS and CDR2 is YFSETQ. V was pared by 2 bases and J by 3 bases, with 8 bases between. The CDR3 spells CASSLQRDYGYTF. The CDR3 DNA reads TGCGCCAGCAGCTTACAGAGGGACTATGGCTACACCTTC.

The CDR3 DNA is TGTGCCAGCAGCCAGGACCGACAAGAGACCCAGTACTTC. It codes for CASSQDRQETQYF. The chain combines TRBV7-7 with TRBJ2-5; D is uncertain. Germline assignment: CDR1 SSHAT and CDR2 FNYEAQ (reference sequence). V lost 5 bases and J 2 bases, leaving 9 bases between the germline ends. This CDR3 contains 13 residues.

This chain connects TRBV4-1 to TRBJ1-5, with D possibly being TRBD1 (5 bases). Trimming pared 0 bases from V and 6 bases from J, leaving 12 bases between. This CDR3 has 15 amino acids. Germline V gives CDR1 MGHRA, CDR2 YSYEKL. This CDR3 is CASSQEARGRQPQHF. CDR3 nucleotides: TGCGCCAGCAGCCAAGAGGCCCGGGGCCGTCAGCCCCAGCATTTT.

This chain joins TRBV7-2 and TRBJ2-7; D not certain. The CDR3 contains 11 residues. Germline V gene data show CDR1 as SGHTA and CDR2 as FQGNSA. V was pared by 1 base and J by 3 bases, with 1 base between. The CDR3: CASSLDYEQYF. For the CDR3, the DNA is TGTGCCAGCAGCTTAGACTACGAGCAGTACTTC.

The J gene is TRBJ1-1, the V gene TRBV23-1, with D unclear. Being an ORF, TRBV23-1 has a function that is uncertain. The germline V and J ends were trimmed by 8 bases and 4 bases, with 14 bases remaining between them. CDR3 length: 13 amino acids. CDR3 residues: CASPPCGGTEAFF. The DNA for the CDR3 is TGCGCCAGCCCCCCGTGCGGAGGCACTGAAGCTTTCTTT.

This clone has a single count. V usage is TRBV18 and J usage is TRBJ2-5; D is uncertain. Trimming left V 0 bases short and J 4 bases short, with 3 bases between. Germline lookup yields CDR1 KGHSH and CDR2 LQKENI. CDR3 length equals 12 residues. The CDR3 region is CASSPPGETQYF. As DNA, the CDR3 is TGTGCCAGCTCACCACCGGGAGAGACCCAGTACTTC.

The genes are TRBV9 and TRBJ2-2; 10 positions match TRBD2. J gave up 6 bases and V 0 bases, and 2 bases lay outside the gene matches. Germline assignment: CDR1 SGDLS and CDR2 YYNGEE. The CDR3 has 15 residues. The CDR3 region is CASSVGLAGAGELFF. The CDR3, as DNA: TGTGCCAGCAGCGTAGGGCTAGCGGGGGCCGGGGAGCTGTTTTTT.

For the CDR3, the DNA is TGTGCCATCAGTATAAACACCGGGGAGCTGTTTTTT. It encodes CAISINTGELFF. The gene calls are TRBV10-3 and TRBJ2-2; D remains ambiguous. Trimming took off 5 bases at V and 2 bases at J, with 3 bases between the two ends. Germline CDR1 is ENHRY and CDR2 is SYGVKD. The CDR3 loop spans 12 amino acids.

The chain employs TRBV5-1 and TRBJ2-3; D is ambiguous. The CDR3 extends over 14 amino acids. V lost 1 base, J lost 3 bases, and 9 bases lay in between. CDR1 is SGHRS and CDR2 is YFSETQ in the germline V gene. CDR3 protein: CASSLSSITDTQYF. The CDR3 DNA reads as TGCGCCAGCAGCTTGAGTAGTATAACAGATACGCAGTATTTT. The full variable domain, completed using reference TRBV5-1 and TRBJ2-3, is KAGVTQTPRYLIKTRGQQVTLSCSPISGHRSVSWYQQTPGQGLQFLFEYFSETQRNKGNFPGRFSGRQFSNSRSEMNVSTLELGDSALYLCASSLSSITDTQYFGPGTRLTVL.